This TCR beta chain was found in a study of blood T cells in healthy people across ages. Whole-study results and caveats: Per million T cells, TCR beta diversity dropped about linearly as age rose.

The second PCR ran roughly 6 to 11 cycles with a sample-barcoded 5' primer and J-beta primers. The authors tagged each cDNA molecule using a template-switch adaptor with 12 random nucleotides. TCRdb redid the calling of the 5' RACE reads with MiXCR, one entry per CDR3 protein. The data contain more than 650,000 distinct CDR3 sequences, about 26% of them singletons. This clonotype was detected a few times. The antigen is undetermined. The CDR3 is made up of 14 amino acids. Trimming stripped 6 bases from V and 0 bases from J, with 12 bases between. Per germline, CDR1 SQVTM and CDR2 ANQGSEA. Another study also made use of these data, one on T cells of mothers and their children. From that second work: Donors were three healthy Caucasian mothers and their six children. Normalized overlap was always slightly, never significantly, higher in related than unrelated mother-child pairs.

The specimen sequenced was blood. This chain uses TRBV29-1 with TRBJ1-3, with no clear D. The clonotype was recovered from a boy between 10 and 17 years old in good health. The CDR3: CSVTPGSSGNTIYF. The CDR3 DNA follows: TGCAGCGTGACCCCGGGGTCCTCTGGAAACACCATATATTTT.